This T cell receptor beta chain was captured in a study of T cells expressing NK-cell markers. About the research overall: Among eight sequenced donors, seven carried HCMV seropositivity while one was seronegative.

With the 5' RACE reads reprocessed, TCRdb shows one record per CDR3 protein and no DNA. The sample includes fewer than 400,000 distinct CDR3 sequences. CDR1 is DFQATT and CDR2 is SNEGSKA in the germline V gene (reference sequence). The CDR3 has 15 amino acids. Sequenced input: blood T cells: a sorted CD56 or NKG2C T cell subset, CD4+ or CD8+ T cells, or bulk PBMC T cells (not recorded which). This clonotype was obtained from a man aged 18-69 years in good health. The chain combines TRBV20-1 with TRBJ2-1; TCRdb's D gene call, TRBD2, goes unchecked for lack of DNA. The CDR3 is CSAAGARARYNEQFF.